This TCR beta chain was sequenced in a study of T cell repertoires in cytomegalovirus infection. Study context: Indications came from public TCR beta signatures; they pointed to CMV infection and to a matching HLA type. Study outcomes and limitations: Cumulative public TCR beta family frequency identified CMV carriers with the relevant HLA. The ex vivo response was dominated by HLA-C-restricted CMV-specific TCR beta clonotypes.

TCRdb re-derived calls from the reads in MiXCR, one entry per CDR3 protein. The sample shows some 110,000 distinct CDR3 sequences, around 10% of them seen only once. This clonotype was observed many times. As yet, its antigen is unknown. The CDR3 has 16 amino acids. Germline CDR1 is MNHEY and CDR2 is SVGAGI. Trimming removed 6 bases from V and 3 bases from J; junction bases left unmatched: 7. The TCR was taken from a human donor in good health (CMV status not recorded). Some clones in this sample may be carry-over from other donors' samples. Sequencing was carried out using PBMCs, sequenced either directly or after in vitro stimulation (not recorded which). The V gene is TRBV6-5, the J gene TRBJ2-1, with 11 bases aligning to TRBD2. In DNA, the CDR3 is TGTGCCAGCAGAGGGCCGGGACTAGCGGACTACAATGAGCAGTTCTTC. This codes for CASRGPGLADYNEQFF.